This TCR beta chain was sequenced for a study of OX40 agonist ivuxolimab in advanced cancers. The study in broad terms: Ivuxolimab, which targeted the costimulatory receptor OX40 (CD134), was an agonistic, fully human IgG2 monoclonal antibody. Intravenous ivuxolimab was administered to patients every 2 weeks at six dose levels: 0.01, 0.1, 0.3, 1.5, 3 and 10 mg/kg. Of the 50 to 55 patients in dose escalation, 19 had hepatocellular carcinoma, approximately 15 had melanoma, 9 had renal cell carcinoma and 9 had head and neck cancer. The dose-escalation cohort was approximately 83% male with a mean age of around 64 years, ranging from roughly 20 to 80. Patients were allowed to have had prior anti-PD-1, anti-PD-L1 or anti-CTLA-4 therapy, and 40% to 45% of the dose-escalation patients had previously received checkpoint inhibitors. Three dose-escalation patients achieved partial responses, one with hepatocellular carcinoma and two with cutaneous melanoma. Peripheral TCRbeta sequencing aimed to test whether ivuxolimab altered TCR sequence diversity and caused clonal T-cell expansion. The paper reports the monotherapy dose-escalation portion (N of about 52 patients) of the phase I ivuxolimab trial.

Patients with autoimmune disease history or receiving systemic immunosuppression were excluded from the trial. In every dose cohort, peripheral blood was drawn for TCR sequencing at baseline, cycle 4 day 1, and cycle 7 day 1. The samples were taken from a phase I, first-in-human, multicenter, open-label dose-escalation trial of ivuxolimab. The trial enrolled adults with locally advanced or metastatic head and neck squamous cell, hepatocellular, melanoma or renal cell carcinoma. Before TCR sequencing, CD4+ T cells and CD8+ T cells were sorted from peripheral blood as separate populations. To sequence the TCRbeta CDR3 region, genomic DNA was isolated from the sorted cells. The immunoSEQ Assay was used for sequencing of TCRbeta CDR3 regions. Held by TCRdb, this immuneACCESS table contains in-frame sequences only and omits some clones. Under half of the omission traces to an unresolved V gene where checked; the cause of the rest is unknown. The sample has some 70,000 clones on record, approximately 90% of them singletons. Together, the top ten hold 1% to 1.2% of the sample.

CDR1 and CDR2 (WNHNN, SYGVQD) derive from the germline V gene (reference sequence). The CDR3 holds 10 amino acids from the cysteine to the phenylalanine. Only the CDR3 portion is preserved as DNA: 30 bases, with reading frame beginning at the first base. V loses 2 bases of germline sequence and J loses 5 bases, and the interval between the two ends is 1 base. As concerns this clone: What this receptor recognizes is not known. No base quality information exists; no much larger clone differs at one position.

Results and caveats for the whole study, not just this receptor: Antigen specificity was not determined for the clonally expanded peripheral T cells. Low levels of normalized T-cell clonal expansion were also shown by some nonresponding patients. After ivuxolimab, more expanded clones were found on average in CD8+ T cells than in CD4+ T cells. Partial responders in the 0.1-3.0 mg/kg groups had among the lowest normalized peripheral clonal expansion, especially among CD8+ T cells. Clonal expansion of both CD4+ and CD8+ blood T cells was observed from baseline to week 6 at doses 0.1 to 3.0 mg/kg.

The source of this sequence is an adult with an advanced solid tumor such as melanoma, head and neck, liver or kidney cancer. The input for sequencing was CD4+ or CD8+ T cells sorted from blood, taken in a trial of the OX40 agonist ivuxolimab. The receptor chain draws on TRBV10-1 and TRBJ2-7; no D gene can be assigned with confidence. In nucleotides, the sequence is TGCGCCAGCAGTGAGGACGAGCAGTACTTC. The encoded protein is CASSEDEQYF.